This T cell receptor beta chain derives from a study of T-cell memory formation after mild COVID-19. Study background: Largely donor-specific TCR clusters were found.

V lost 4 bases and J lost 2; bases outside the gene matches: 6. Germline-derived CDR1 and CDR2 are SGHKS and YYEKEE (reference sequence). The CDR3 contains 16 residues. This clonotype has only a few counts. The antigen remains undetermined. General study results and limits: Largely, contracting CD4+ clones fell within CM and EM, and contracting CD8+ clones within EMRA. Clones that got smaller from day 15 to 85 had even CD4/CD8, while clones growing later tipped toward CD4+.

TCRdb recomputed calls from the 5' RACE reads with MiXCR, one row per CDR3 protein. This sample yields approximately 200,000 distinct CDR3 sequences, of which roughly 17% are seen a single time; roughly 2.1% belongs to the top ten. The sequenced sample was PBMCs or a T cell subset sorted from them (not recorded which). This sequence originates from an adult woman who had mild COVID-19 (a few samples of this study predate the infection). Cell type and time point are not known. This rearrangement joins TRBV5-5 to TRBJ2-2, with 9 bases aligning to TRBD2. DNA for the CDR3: TGTGCCAGCAGCCCGAGACTAGCGGTTAACACCGGGGAGCTGTTTTTT. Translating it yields CASSPRLAVNTGELFF.